This TCR beta chain was recovered during a study of T-cell memory formation after mild COVID-19. This clonotype was seen a few times. This CDR3 region has 15 residues. CDR1 and CDR2 (germline): SGHAT, FQNNGV. Trimming pared 0 bases from V and 4 bases from J, leaving 11 bases between. A single record per CDR3 protein comes from TCRdb applying MiXCR to the 5' RACE reads. The sample shows 300,000 to 400,000 distinct CDR3 sequences, approximately 14% of them seen only once. The source is a man between 18 and 35 years old who had mild COVID-19 (a few samples of this study predate the infection). Cell type and time point are not known. The specimen was PBMCs or a T cell subset sorted from them (not recorded which). This chain links TRBV11-2 with TRBJ2-3; D ambiguous. CDR3 loop: CASSLEARISDTQYF. CDR3 bases: TGTGCCAGCAGCTTAGAGGCTAGGATCTCAGATACGCAGTATTTT.